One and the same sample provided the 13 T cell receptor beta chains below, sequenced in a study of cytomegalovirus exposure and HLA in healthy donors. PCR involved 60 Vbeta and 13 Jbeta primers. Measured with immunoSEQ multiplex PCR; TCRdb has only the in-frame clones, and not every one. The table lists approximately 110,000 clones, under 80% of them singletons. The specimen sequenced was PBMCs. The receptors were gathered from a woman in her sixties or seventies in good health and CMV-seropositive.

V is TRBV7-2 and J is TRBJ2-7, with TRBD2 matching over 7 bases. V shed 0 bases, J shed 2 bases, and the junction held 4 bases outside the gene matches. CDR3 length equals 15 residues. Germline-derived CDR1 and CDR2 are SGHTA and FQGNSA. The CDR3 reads CASSLASGLAYEQYF. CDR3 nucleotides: TGTGCCAGCAGCTTAGCCTCCGGACTAGCCTACGAGCAGTACTTC.

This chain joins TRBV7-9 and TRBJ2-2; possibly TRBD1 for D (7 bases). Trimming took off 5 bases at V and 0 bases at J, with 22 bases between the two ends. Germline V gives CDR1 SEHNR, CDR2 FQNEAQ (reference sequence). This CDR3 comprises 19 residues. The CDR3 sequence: CASSPHTSTGRSNTGELFF. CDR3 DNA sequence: TGTGCCAGCAGCCCGCACACCTCGACAGGGAGGTCGAACACCGGGGAGCTGTTTTTT.

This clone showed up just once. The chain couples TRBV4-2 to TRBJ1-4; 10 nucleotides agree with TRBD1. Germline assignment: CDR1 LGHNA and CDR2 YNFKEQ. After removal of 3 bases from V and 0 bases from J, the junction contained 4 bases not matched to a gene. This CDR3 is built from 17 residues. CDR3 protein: CASSHATGGATNEKLFF. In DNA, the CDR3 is TGTGCCAGCAGCCATGCGACAGGGGGCGCAACTAATGAAAAACTGTTTTTT.

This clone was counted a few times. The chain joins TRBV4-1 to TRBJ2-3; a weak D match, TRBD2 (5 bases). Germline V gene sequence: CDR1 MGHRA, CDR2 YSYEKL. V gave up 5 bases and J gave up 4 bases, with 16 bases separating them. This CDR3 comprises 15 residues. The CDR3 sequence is CASSFDGGRADTQYF. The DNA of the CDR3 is TGCGCCAGCAGCTTTGACGGAGGAAGAGCAGATACGCAGTATTTT.

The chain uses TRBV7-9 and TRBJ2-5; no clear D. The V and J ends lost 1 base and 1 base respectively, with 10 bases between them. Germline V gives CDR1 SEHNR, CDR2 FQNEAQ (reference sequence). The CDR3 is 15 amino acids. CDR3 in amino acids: CASSLVPAGQETQYF. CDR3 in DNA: TGTGCCAGCAGCTTAGTCCCGGCAGGCCAAGAGACCCAGTACTTC. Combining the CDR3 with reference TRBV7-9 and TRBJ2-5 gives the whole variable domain DTGVSQNPRHKITKRGQNVTFRCDPISEHNRLYWYRQTLGQGPEFLTYFQNEAQLEKSRLLSDRFSAERPKGSFSTLEIQRTEQGDSAMYLCASSLVPAGQETQYFGPGTRLLVL.

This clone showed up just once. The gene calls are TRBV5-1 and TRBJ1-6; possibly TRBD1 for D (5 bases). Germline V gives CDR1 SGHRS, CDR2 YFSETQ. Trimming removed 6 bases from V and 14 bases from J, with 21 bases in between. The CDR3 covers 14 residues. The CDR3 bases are TGCGCCAGCAACCCCGGTACAGGCAGCAGCACCCTCCACTTT. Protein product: CASNPGTGSSTLHF.

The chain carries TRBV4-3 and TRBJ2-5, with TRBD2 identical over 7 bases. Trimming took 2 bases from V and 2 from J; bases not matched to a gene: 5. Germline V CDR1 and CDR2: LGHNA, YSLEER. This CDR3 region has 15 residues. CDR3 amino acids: CASSQLLAPQETQYF. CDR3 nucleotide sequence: TGCGCCAGCAGCCAACTACTAGCGCCACAAGAGACCCAGTACTTC.

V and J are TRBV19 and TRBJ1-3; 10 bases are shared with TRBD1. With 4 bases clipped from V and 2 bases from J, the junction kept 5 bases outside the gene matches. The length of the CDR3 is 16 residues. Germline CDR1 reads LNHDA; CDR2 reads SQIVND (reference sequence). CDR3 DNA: TGTGCCAGTAGTACGGGGGACAGGGGAGCTGGAAACACCATATATTTT. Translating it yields CASSTGDRGAGNTIYF.

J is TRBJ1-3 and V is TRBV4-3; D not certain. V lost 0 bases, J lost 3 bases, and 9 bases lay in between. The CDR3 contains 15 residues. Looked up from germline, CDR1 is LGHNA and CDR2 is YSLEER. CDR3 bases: TGCGCCAGCAGCCAAGACCCCGTTTATGGAAACACCATATATTTT. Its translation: CASSQDPVYGNTIYF.

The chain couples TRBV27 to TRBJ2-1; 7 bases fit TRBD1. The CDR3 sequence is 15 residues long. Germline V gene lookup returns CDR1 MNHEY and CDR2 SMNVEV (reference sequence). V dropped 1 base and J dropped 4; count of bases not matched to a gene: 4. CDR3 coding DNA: TGTGCCAGCAGTTTATTGGGACAGTCGTACAATGAGCAGTTCTTC. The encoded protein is CASSLLGQSYNEQFF.

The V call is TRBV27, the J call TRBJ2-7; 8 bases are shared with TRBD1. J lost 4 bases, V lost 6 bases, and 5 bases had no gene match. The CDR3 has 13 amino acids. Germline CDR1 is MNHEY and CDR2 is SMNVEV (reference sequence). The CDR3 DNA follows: TGTGCCAGCAGAGTGGACAGGGAATACGAGCAGTACTTC. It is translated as CASRVDREYEQYF.

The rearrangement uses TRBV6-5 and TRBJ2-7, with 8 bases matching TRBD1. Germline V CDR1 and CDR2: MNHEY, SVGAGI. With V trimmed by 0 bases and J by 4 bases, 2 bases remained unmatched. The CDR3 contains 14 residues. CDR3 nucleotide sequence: TGTGCCAGCAGTTACTCGACAGGGGTGTACGAGCAGTACTTC. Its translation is CASSYSTGVYEQYF.

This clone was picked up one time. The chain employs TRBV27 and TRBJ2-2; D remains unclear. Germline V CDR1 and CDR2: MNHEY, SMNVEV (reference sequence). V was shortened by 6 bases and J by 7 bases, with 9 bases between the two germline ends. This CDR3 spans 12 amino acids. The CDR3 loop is CASRRLGGELFF. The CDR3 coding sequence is TGTGCCAGCAGGCGACTCGGCGGGGAGCTGTTTTTT.